Presented here are 30 T cell receptor beta chains from one specimen sequenced in a study of blood T cell repertoires in COVID-19. Libraries were prepared by immunoSEQ multiplex PCR; TCRdb keeps only in-frame clonotypes and omits some of them. This sample has fewer than 350,000 clones, with around 85% found just once. Input material: PBMCs or T cells enriched from blood (not recorded which). The source is a woman aged 30 to 39 who had been exposed to COVID-19.

This clone was detected a few times. The chain couples TRBV30 to TRBJ1-6; D may be TRBD1 (5 bases). Germline CDR1 is GTSNPN and CDR2 is SVGIG (reference sequence). Trimming cost V 5 bases and J 0 bases, with 11 bases left between them. The CDR3 length is 15 residues. For the CDR3, the DNA is TGTGCCTGGGCTGGGGCGAACTCCTATAATTCACCCCTCCACTTT. As protein: CAWAGANSYNSPLHF.

This clone was counted a single time. The rearrangement links TRBV2 to TRBJ2-7; 13 bases agree with TRBD2. J gave up 3 bases and V 8 bases, and 4 bases lay outside the gene matches. Germline values: CDR1 SNHLY, CDR2 FYNNEI. This CDR3 has 14 amino acids. CDR3 in amino acids: CASAGLAGFYEQYF. CDR3 nucleotide sequence: TGTGCCAGCGCGGGACTAGCGGGGTTCTACGAGCAGTACTTC.

The chain couples TRBV30 to TRBJ1-3; the D is unclear. Trimming shortened V by 2 bases and J by 5 bases, and 16 bases separated the two germline ends. Looked up from germline, CDR1 is GTSNPN and CDR2 is SVGIG (reference sequence). This CDR3 region has 15 residues. The CDR3, as DNA: TGTGCCTGGAGTCCGCCAGGATCAGGTCGAAACACCATATATTTT. Its protein product is CAWSPPGSGRNTIYF.

V is TRBV10-3 and J is TRBJ1-2; 8 nucleotides agree with TRBD1. V lost 6 bases to trimming and J lost 8 bases; unmatched junction nucleotides: 11. The CDR3 runs to 14 residues. The germline CDR1 and CDR2 sequences are ENHRY and SYGVKD. CDR3 bases: TGTGCCATCAGACCAGACAGGGGAGTACACGGCTACACCTTC. This translates into CAIRPDRGVHGYTF.

The rearrangement uses TRBV30 and TRBJ1-3; tentative D call: TRBD1 (5 bases). The CDR3 contains 11 residues. The V end was cut by 8 bases, the J end by 1 base, with 6 bases between. The germline gives CDR1 GTSNPN, CDR2 SVGIG (reference sequence). The CDR3 DNA follows: TGTGCCCGGACATCTGGAAACACCATATATTTT. Residues: CARTSGNTIYF.

V and J are TRBV7-2 and TRBJ2-1; weak D call: TRBD2 (5 bases). The V gene lost 3 bases and the J gene lost 2 bases, with 14 bases spanning the gap. The CDR3 is made up of 16 amino acids. From germline, CDR1 is SGHTA and CDR2 FQGNSA. CDR3 nucleotide sequence: TGTGCCAGCAGCTTTGATCCTCCGACTACCTACAATGAGCAGTTCTTC. Its translation is CASSFDPPTTYNEQFF.

The rearrangement joins TRBV30 to TRBJ1-5; D is unresolved. The V end lost 1 base, the J end lost 5 bases, and 6 bases lay between the germline ends. The CDR3 runs to 12 residues. Per the germline V gene, CDR1 is GTSNPN and CDR2 is SVGIG (reference sequence). CDR3 amino acids: CAWSGQDQPQHF. Here the CDR3 DNA reads TGTGCCTGGAGTGGCCAGGATCAGCCCCAGCATTTT.

This chain uses TRBV5-1 with TRBJ1-6; TRBD1 is a possible D gene (5 bases). This CDR3 has 15 residues. V lost 4 bases and J 0 bases, leaving 8 bases between the germline ends. CDR1 is SGHRS and CDR2 is YFSETQ in the germline V gene. CDR3 amino acids: CASSPRASYNSPLHF. The DNA for the CDR3 is TGCGCCAGCAGCCCCAGGGCCTCCTATAATTCACCCCTCCACTTT. Together with reference TRBV5-1 and TRBJ1-6, the CDR3 gives the full variable domain: KAGVTQTPRYLIKTRGQQVTLSCSPISGHRSVSWYQQTPGQGLQFLFEYFSETQRNKGNFPGRFSGRQFSNSRSEMNVSTLELGDSALYLCASSPRASYNSPLHFGNGTRLTVT.

This chain uses TRBV2 with TRBJ1-6; maybe TRBD1 (6 bases). The CDR3 is made up of 13 amino acids. With 7 bases removed from V and 7 bases from J, the gap between germline ends came to 11 bases. Germline V gene sequence: CDR1 SNHLY, CDR2 FYNNEI. The CDR3, as DNA: TGTGCCAGCACCTGGGGGCAGAATTCACCCCTCCACTTT. Translation gives CASTWGQNSPLHF. Using reference TRBV2 and TRBJ1-6 for the parts outside the CDR3, the full variable domain is EPEVTQTPSHQVTQMGQEVILRCVPISNHLYFYWYRQILGQKVEFLVSFYNNEISEKSEIFDDQFSVERPDGSNFTLKIRSTKLEDSAMYFCASTWGQNSPLHFGNGTRLTVT.

The CDR3, as DNA: TGCGCCAGCAGTCTTGACAGGGGGCTCGGGGAGACCCAGTACTTC. This codes for CASSLDRGLGETQYF. The chain combines TRBV5-1 with TRBJ2-5, with TRBD1 matching over 10 bases. J was trimmed by 5 bases and V by 5 bases; bases with no gene match: 9. The CDR3 runs to 15 residues. Germline V gives CDR1 SGHRS, CDR2 YFSETQ. Full variable domain (outside the CDR3, taken from reference TRBV5-1 and TRBJ2-5): KAGVTQTPRYLIKTRGQQVTLSCSPISGHRSVSWYQQTPGQGLQFLFEYFSETQRNKGNFPGRFSGRQFSNSRSEMNVSTLELGDSALYLCASSLDRGLGETQYFGPGTRLLVL.

DNA for the CDR3: TGTGCCAGCAGCTTAGAATGGACTACTGAAGCTTTCTTT. Encoded protein: CASSLEWTTEAFF. The chain joins TRBV11-3 to TRBJ1-1; D is ambiguous. This CDR3 is 13 amino acids long. With 0 bases removed from V and 5 bases from J, the gap between germline ends came to 7 bases. CDR1 and CDR2 from the germline V gene are SGHNT and YENEEA.

This clone was observed a single time. V gene TRBV18 combines with J gene TRBJ2-3; D gene unclear. Deletions cut 5 bases from V and 6 bases from J, with 9 bases between. Germline assignment: CDR1 KGHSH and CDR2 LQKENI. The CDR3 has 12 residues. The CDR3 coding sequence is TGTGCCAGCTCATCTCCGGTGGATACGCAGTATTTT. It translates to CASSSPVDTQYF. The full variable domain, rest sourced from reference TRBV18 and TRBJ2-3, is NAGVMQNPRHLVRRRGQEARLRCSPMKGHSHVYWYRQLPEEGLKFMVYLQKENIIDESGMPKERFSAEFPKEGPSILRIQQVVRGDSAAYFCASSSPVDTQYFGPGTRLTVL.

CDR3 residues: CASSWSSGYEQYF. CDR3 coding DNA: TGTGCCAGCAGCTGGTCTAGCGGCTACGAGCAGTACTTC. The J gene is TRBJ2-7, the V gene TRBV5-5, with 7 bases lining up with TRBD2. Germline CDR1 reads SGHKS; CDR2 reads YYEKEE (reference sequence). This CDR3 is 13 amino acids long. Unmatched junction bases numbered 3, after V lost 3 bases and J lost 3 bases.

J is TRBJ1-2 and V is TRBV7-9; D uncertain. Germline V CDR1 and CDR2: SEHNR, FQNEAQ (reference sequence). The CDR3 has 14 residues. The germline V and J ends were trimmed by 4 bases and 3 bases, with 12 bases remaining between them. The CDR3: CASSSPVAHYGYTF. CDR3 DNA: TGTGCCAGCAGCTCACCGGTCGCTCACTATGGCTACACCTTC.

In regard to this clone: Other nucleotide sequences in the sample specify the same CDR3. The chain combines TRBV5-5 with TRBJ1-6, with 8 bases matching TRBD1. The V gene end was trimmed by 1 base and the J gene end by 5 bases; junction bases not matched to a gene: 2. The CDR3 consists of 15 residues. Germline V gives CDR1 SGHKS, CDR2 YYEKEE (reference sequence). The CDR3 coding sequence is TGTGCCAGCAGCTTGAAACAGGGGGATAATTCACCCCTCCACTTT. Protein: CASSLKQGDNSPLHF.

The chain couples TRBV7-2 to TRBJ1-1, with 9 bases identical to TRBD1. V was clipped by 5 bases and J by 5 bases; unmatched bases: 15. Germline V gene data show CDR1 as SGHTA and CDR2 as FQGNSA. The CDR3 contains 17 residues. CDR3 sequence reads: CASSLRWTGEVGTEAFF. The CDR3 DNA sequence: TGTGCCAGCAGCCTACGGTGGACAGGGGAGGTCGGGACTGAAGCTTTCTTT.

V is TRBV4-1 and J is TRBJ2-3; TRBD2 matches 7 bases. The germline gives CDR1 MGHRA, CDR2 YSYEKL. The CDR3 covers 16 residues. J was trimmed by 2 bases and V by 1 base; bases with no gene match: 6. The CDR3 spells CASSQGGGSSTDTQYF. In DNA, the CDR3 is TGCGCCAGCAGCCAAGGGGGGGGGTCTTCCACAGATACGCAGTATTTT.

The chain carries TRBV24-1 and TRBJ1-2; D not resolved. Trimming pared 0 bases from V and 7 bases from J, leaving 5 bases between. The CDR3 has 12 amino acids. Germline V lookup: CDR1 KGHDR, CDR2 SFDVKD. CDR3 in DNA: TGTGCCACCAGTGATTTGCTCTCTGGCTACACCTTC. The encoded protein is CATSDLLSGYTF.

This clone came up a few times. The chain employs TRBV9 and TRBJ2-7; possibly TRBD1 for D (6 bases). Germline CDR1 is SGDLS and CDR2 is YYNGEE. The V end was cut by 0 bases, the J end by 7 bases, with 8 bases between. This CDR3 contains 12 residues. The CDR3 region has the DNA TGTGCCAGCAGCGTAGATAGGGGGGAGCAGTACTTC. The encoded protein is CASSVDRGEQYF.

The rearrangement links TRBV7-2 to TRBJ1-2; 10 bases align to TRBD1. The CDR3 has 14 amino acids. The ends lost 5 bases at V and 6 bases at J; junction bases unmatched: 6. Germline V gene sequence: CDR1 SGHTA, CDR2 FQGNSA. In nucleotides, the CDR3 is TGTGCCAGCAGCCGGACAGGGGGTTTTGATGGCTACACCTTC. Its protein product is CASSRTGGFDGYTF.

The sample holds many counts of this clone. The CDR3 loop reads CASSQNQASTDTQYF. The CDR3, as DNA: TGTGCCAGCAGCCAAAACCAGGCCAGCACAGATACGCAGTATTTT. V usage is TRBV7-2 and J usage is TRBJ2-3; no firm D call. Deletions cut 5 bases from V and 0 bases from J, with 12 bases between. The CDR3 covers 15 residues. CDR1 and CDR2 (germline): SGHTA, FQGNSA. Looking up the rest from reference TRBV7-2 and TRBJ2-3 gives the full variable domain: GAGVSQSPSNKVTEKGKDVELRCDPISGHTALYWYRQSLGQGLEFLIYFQGNSAPDKSGLPSDRFSAERTGGSVSTLTIQRTQQEDSAVYLCASSQNQASTDTQYFGPGTRLTVL.

The chain has TRBV9 and TRBJ2-5; 7 nucleotides match TRBD1. The junction had 4 bases not matched to a gene; V was cut back by 0 bases and J by 2 bases. The length of the CDR3 is 15 residues. Germline V gene lookup returns CDR1 SGDLS and CDR2 YYNGEE. The CDR3 DNA reads TGTGCCAGCAGCGTAGCACAGGGGATACAAGAGACCCAGTACTTC. Protein sequence: CASSVAQGIQETQYF.

V is TRBV18 and J is TRBJ2-5; unclear D gene. With 4 bases removed from V and 3 bases from J, the gap between germline ends came to 12 bases. The CDR3 totals 14 residues. Germline assignment: CDR1 KGHSH and CDR2 LQKENI. CDR3 coding DNA: TGTGCCAGCTCACTCCGGCAGGTTAAAGAGACCCAGTACTTC. Its translation: CASSLRQVKETQYF.

V and J are TRBV30 and TRBJ2-2; D is possibly TRBD2 (6 bases). CDR1 and CDR2 (germline): GTSNPN, SVGIG (reference sequence). The length of the CDR3 is 15 residues. V lost 4 bases to trimming and J lost 1 base, with 13 bases between them. The CDR3 spells CAWIVGGVNTGELFF. CDR3 DNA sequence: TGTGCCTGGATAGTGGGGGGAGTGAACACCGGGGAGCTGTTTTTT.

The table lists this clone with a few counts. The chain uses TRBV7-9 and TRBJ1-1; perhaps TRBD1 as D (5 bases). CDR3 length equals 13 residues. Deletions cut 10 bases from V and 5 bases from J, with 17 bases between. Germline loops: CDR1 SEHNR, CDR2 FQNEAQ (reference sequence). The CDR3 DNA reads TGTGCCATGGAGGGACGGGCTTTGACTGAAGCTTTCTTT. Translated: CAMEGRALTEAFF.

V usage is TRBV4-3 and J usage is TRBJ2-1, with D possibly being TRBD2 (7 bases). The V gene's germline CDR1 is LGHNA and CDR2 YSLEER. This CDR3 spans 16 amino acids. V lost 0 bases to trimming and J lost 2 bases, with 11 bases between them. DNA of the CDR3: TGCGCCAGCAGCCAAGAGGGGGCGGGGGCCTACAATGAGCAGTTCTTC. Protein: CASSQEGAGAYNEQFF.

The chain combines TRBV6-5 with TRBJ2-3; 8 bases align to TRBD1. This CDR3 is 14 amino acids long. V was clipped by 6 bases and J by 3 bases; unmatched bases: 5. Germline V gene data show CDR1 as MNHEY and CDR2 as SVGAGI. The CDR3 DNA reads as TGTGCCAGCAGCGGACAGGGCGGGACAGATACGCAGTATTTT. Translating it yields CASSGQGGTDTQYF.

The chain uses TRBV19 and TRBJ1-5; 8 positions match TRBD1. Germline CDR1 LNHDA, CDR2 SQIVND (reference sequence). This CDR3 contains 15 residues. Trimming removed 8 bases from V and 7 bases from J; junction bases left unmatched: 13. CDR3 DNA: TGTGCCAGTCGGGTCGGGACAGGATATTACCAGCCCCAGCATTTT. Encoded protein: CASRVGTGYYQPQHF.

The rearrangement joins TRBV13 to TRBJ1-2; 9 bases are a match to TRBD1. J lost 3 bases, V lost 5 bases, and 10 bases had no gene match. The CDR3 loop spans 16 amino acids. Germline CDR1 PRHDT, CDR2 FYEKMQ (reference sequence). Here the CDR3 DNA reads TGTGCCAGCAGCCAGATCACAGGGGGCGCCCACTATGGCTACACCTTC. This gives the protein CASSQITGGAHYGYTF.

The J gene is TRBJ2-2, the V gene TRBV2, with TRBD1 as a possible D gene (5 bases). The germline CDR1 and CDR2 sequences are SNHLY and FYNNEI. The germline V and J ends were trimmed by 4 bases and 7 bases, with 16 bases remaining between them. CDR3 size: 15 residues. The CDR3 bases are TGTGCCAGCAGTGTCGGTGCAGGAAGGGGCGGGGAGCTGTTTTTT. This encodes CASSVGAGRGGELFF.